Included here is one T cell receptor (beta chain) sequence, with context. These data are taken from a study of T cells expressing NK-cell markers. With the 5' RACE reads reprocessed, TCRdb shows one record per CDR3 protein and no DNA. This table lists around 380,000 distinct CDR3 sequences. Per germline, CDR1 KGHDR and CDR2 SFDVKD. The CDR3 covers 15 residues. V usage is TRBV24-1 and J usage is TRBJ2-1; the D call from TCRdb, TRBD2, cannot be confirmed without DNA. This TCR came from a woman between 45 and 65 years old in good health. Sequenced sample: blood T cells: a sorted CD56 or NKG2C T cell subset, CD4+ or CD8+ T cells, or bulk PBMC T cells (not recorded which). The CDR3 sequence is CATSPPSGFYNEQFF.